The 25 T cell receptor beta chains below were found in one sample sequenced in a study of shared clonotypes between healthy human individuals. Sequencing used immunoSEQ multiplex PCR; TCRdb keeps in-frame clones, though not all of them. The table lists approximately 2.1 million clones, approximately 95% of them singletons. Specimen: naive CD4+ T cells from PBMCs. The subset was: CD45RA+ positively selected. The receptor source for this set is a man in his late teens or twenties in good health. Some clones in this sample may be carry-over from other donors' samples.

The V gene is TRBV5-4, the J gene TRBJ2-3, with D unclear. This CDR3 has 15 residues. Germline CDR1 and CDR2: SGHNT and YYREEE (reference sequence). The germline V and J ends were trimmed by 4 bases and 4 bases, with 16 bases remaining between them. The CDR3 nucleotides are TGTGCCAGCAGCCGAGCTCCCCCGAAAGCAGATACGCAGTATTTT. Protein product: CASSRAPPKADTQYF. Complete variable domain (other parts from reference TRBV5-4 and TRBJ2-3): ETGVTQSPTHLIKTRGQQVTLRCSSQSGHNTVSWYQQALGQGPQFIFQYYREEENGRGNFPPRFSGLQFPNYSSELNVNALELDDSALYLCASSRAPPKADTQYFGPGTRLTVL.

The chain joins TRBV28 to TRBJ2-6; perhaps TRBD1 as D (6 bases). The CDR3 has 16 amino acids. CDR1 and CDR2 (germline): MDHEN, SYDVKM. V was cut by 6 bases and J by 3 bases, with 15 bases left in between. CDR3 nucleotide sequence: TGTGCCAGCAGGGATACAGGGTCCGTTGGGGCCAACGTCCTGACTTTC. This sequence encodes CASRDTGSVGANVLTF.

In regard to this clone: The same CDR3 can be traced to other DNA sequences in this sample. The CDR3 DNA sequence: TGTGCCAGCAGCTTAGGGGGGGGCTCCTACGAGCAGTACTTC. Its translation: CASSLGGGSYEQYF. The chain links TRBV7-2 to TRBJ2-7; 7 bases align to TRBD2. The CDR3 contains 14 residues. Trimming at V came to 1 base and at J to 0 bases, leaving 0 bases not matched to a gene. The germline V gene has CDR1 SGHTA and CDR2 FQGNSA.

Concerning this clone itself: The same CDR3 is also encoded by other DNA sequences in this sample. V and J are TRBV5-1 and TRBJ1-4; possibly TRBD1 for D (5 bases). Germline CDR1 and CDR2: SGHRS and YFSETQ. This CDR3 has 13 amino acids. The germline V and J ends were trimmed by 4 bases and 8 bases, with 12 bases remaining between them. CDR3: CASSRTGAEKLFF. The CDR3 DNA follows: TGCGCCAGCAGCCGCACAGGAGCCGAAAAACTGTTTTTT.

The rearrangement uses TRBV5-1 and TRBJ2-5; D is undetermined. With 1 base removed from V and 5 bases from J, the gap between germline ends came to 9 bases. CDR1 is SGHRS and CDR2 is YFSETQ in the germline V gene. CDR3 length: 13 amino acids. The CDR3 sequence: CASSLNVMETQYF. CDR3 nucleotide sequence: TGCGCCAGCAGCTTGAACGTTATGGAGACCCAGTACTTC.

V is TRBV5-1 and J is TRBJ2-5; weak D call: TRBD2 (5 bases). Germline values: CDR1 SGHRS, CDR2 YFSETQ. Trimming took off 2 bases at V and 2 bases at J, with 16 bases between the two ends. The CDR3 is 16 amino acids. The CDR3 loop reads CASSFRPEVAQETQYF. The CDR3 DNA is TGCGCCAGCAGCTTCCGGCCGGAGGTGGCGCAAGAGACCCAGTACTTC.

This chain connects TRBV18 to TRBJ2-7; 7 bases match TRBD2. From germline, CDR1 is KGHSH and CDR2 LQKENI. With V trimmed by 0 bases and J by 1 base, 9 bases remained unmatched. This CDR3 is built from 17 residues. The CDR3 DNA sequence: TGTGCCAGCTCACCACCCCGGCTAGCGGAACCATCCTACGAGCAGTACTTC. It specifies CASSPPRLAEPSYEQYF.

CDR3: CASRWASGEGTQFF. In nucleotides, the CDR3 is TGTGCCAGCAGGTGGGCTAGCGGTGAGGGGACGCAGTTCTTC. This sequence joins TRBV2 and TRBJ2-1, with 7 bases aligning to TRBD2. Germline-derived CDR1 and CDR2 are SNHLY and FYNNEI. V shed 6 bases and J 12 bases; nucleotides not matched to a gene: 14. This CDR3 comprises 14 residues.

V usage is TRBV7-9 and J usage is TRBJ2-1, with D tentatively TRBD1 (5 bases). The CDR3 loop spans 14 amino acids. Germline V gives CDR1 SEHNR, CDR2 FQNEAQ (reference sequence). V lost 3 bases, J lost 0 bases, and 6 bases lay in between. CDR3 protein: CASSFQGSYNEQFF. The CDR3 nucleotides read TGTGCCAGCAGCTTCCAGGGCTCCTACAATGAGCAGTTCTTC.

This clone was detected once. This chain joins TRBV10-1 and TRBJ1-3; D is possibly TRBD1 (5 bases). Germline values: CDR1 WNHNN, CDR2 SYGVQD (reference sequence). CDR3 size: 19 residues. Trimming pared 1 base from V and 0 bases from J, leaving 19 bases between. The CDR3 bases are TGCGCCAGCAGTGAGTTTGGGGCTGCCGACTTATACTCTGGAAACACCATATATTTT. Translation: CASSEFGAADLYSGNTIYF.

The chain's CDR3 is CASSDEGVDIQYF. The CDR3 bases are TGTGCCAGCAGTGATGAGGGAGTGGACATTCAGTACTTC. The V call is TRBV2, the J call TRBJ2-4, with D possibly matching TRBD2 (5 bases). Looked up from germline, CDR1 is SNHLY and CDR2 is FYNNEI. The CDR3 is 13 residues long. V was clipped by 3 bases and J by 8 bases, with 11 bases between them.

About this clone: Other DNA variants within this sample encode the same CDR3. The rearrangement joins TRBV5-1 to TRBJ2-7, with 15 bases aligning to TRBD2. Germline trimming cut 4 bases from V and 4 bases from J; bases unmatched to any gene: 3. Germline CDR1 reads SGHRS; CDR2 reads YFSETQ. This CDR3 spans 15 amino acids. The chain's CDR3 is CASSPGLAGGYEQYF. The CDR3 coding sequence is TGCGCCAGCAGCCCGGGACTAGCGGGAGGTTACGAGCAGTACTTC.

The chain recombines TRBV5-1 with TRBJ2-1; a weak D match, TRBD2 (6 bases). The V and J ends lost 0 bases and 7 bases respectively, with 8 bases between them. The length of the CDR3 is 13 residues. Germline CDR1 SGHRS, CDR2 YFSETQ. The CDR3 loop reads CASSLERVNEQFF. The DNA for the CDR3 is TGCGCCAGCAGCTTGGAGCGGGTAAATGAGCAGTTCTTC.

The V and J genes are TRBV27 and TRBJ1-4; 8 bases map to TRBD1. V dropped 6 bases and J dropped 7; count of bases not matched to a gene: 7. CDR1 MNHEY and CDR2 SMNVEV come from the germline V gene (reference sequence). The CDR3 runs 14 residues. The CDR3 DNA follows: TGTGCCAGCAGCAGACAGGGGTTAGGTGAAAAACTGTTTTTT. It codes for CASSRQGLGEKLFF. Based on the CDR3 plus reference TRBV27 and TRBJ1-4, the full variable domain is EAQVTQNPRYLITVTGKKLTVTCSQNMNHEYMSWYRQDPGLGLRQIYYSMNVEVTDKGDVPEGYKVSRKEKRNFPLILESPSPNQTSLYFCASSRQGLGEKLFFGSGTQLSVL.

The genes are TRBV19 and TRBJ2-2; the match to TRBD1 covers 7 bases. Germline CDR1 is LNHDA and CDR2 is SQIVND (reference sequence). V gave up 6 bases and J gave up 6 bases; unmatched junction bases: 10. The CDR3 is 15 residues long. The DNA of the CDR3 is TGTGCCAGTAGAACGACAGGGCTTATGGCCGGGGAGCTGTTTTTT. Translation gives CASRTTGLMAGELFF.

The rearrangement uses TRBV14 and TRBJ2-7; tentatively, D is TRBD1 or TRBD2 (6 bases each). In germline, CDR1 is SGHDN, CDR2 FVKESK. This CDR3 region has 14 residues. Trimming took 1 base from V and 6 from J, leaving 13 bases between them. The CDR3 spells CASSQGLSGAEQYF. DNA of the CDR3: TGTGCCAGCAGCCAAGGGTTATCGGGGGCCGAGCAGTACTTC.

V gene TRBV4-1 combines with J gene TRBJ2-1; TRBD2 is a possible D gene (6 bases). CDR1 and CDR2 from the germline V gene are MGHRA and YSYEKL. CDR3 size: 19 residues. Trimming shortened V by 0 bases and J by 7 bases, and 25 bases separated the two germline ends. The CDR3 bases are TGCGCCAGCAGCCAAGACCCGCCCGGGAGTCCCCCTTGGTTGAATGAGCAGTTCTTC. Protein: CASSQDPPGSPPWLNEQFF.

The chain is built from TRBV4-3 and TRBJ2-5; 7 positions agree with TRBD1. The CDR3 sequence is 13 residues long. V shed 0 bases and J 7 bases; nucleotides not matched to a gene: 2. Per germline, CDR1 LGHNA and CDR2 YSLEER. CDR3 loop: CASSQDSGGTQYF. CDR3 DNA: TGCGCCAGCAGCCAAGATTCAGGGGGGACCCAGTACTTC.

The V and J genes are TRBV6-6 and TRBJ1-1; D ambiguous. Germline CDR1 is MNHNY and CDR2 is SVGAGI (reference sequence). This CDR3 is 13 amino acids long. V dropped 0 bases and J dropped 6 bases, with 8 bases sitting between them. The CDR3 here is CASSYSAGAEAFF. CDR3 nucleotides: TGTGCCAGCAGTTACTCTGCGGGCGCTGAAGCTTTCTTT.

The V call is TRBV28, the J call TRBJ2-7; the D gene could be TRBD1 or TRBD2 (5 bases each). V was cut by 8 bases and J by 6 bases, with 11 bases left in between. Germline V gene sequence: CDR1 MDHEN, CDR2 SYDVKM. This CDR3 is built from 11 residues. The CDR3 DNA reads TGTGCCAGCCGGGACGAAGTCGAGCAGTACTTC. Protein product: CASRDEVEQYF.

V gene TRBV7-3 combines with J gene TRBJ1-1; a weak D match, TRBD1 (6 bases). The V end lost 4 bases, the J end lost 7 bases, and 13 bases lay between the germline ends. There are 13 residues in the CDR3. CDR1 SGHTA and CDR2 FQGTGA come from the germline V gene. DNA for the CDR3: TGTGCCAGCAGCTCGGACAGATCACTTGAAGCTTTCTTT. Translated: CASSSDRSLEAFF.

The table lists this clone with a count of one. The CDR3 region is CASQGQPPNEQFF. CDR3 in DNA: TGTGCCAGCCAGGGACAGCCGCCAAATGAGCAGTTCTTC. V usage is TRBV2 and J usage is TRBJ2-1, with TRBD1 identical over 7 bases. Germline values: CDR1 SNHLY, CDR2 FYNNEI. The CDR3 has 13 residues. Trimming cost V 8 bases and J 7 bases; bases outside gene matches: 8.

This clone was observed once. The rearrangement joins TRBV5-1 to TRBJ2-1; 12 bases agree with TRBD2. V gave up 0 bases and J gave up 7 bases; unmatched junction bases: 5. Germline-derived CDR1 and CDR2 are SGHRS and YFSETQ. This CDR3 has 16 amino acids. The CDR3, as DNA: TGCGCCAGCAGCTTGGTCCTAGCGGGAGGGCTTAATGAGCAGTTCTTC. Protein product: CASSLVLAGGLNEQFF.

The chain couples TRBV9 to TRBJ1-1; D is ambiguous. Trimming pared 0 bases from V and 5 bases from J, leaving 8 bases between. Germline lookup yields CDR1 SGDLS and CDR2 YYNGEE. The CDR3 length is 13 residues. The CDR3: CASSVDGRTEAFF. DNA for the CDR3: TGTGCCAGCAGCGTAGACGGGCGTACTGAAGCTTTCTTT. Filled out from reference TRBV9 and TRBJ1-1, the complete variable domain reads DSGVTQTPKHLITATGQRVTLRCSPRSGDLSVYWYQQSLDQGLQFLIQYYNGEERAKGNILERFSAQQFPDLHSELNLSSLELGDSALYFCASSVDGRTEAFFGQGTRLTVV.

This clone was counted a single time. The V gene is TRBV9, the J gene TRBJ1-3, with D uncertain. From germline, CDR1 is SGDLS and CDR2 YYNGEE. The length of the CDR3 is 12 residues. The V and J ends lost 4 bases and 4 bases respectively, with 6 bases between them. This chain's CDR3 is CASSRTGNTIYF. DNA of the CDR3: TGTGCCAGCAGCAGAACAGGAAACACCATATATTTT.